These T cell receptor beta chains were read from a single sample in a study of blood T cell repertoires in COVID-19. Method: immunoSEQ multiplex PCR; TCRdb's copy keeps in-frame clones and lacks some. The repertoire includes roughly 150,000 clones, roughly 85% of them detected once, and around 20% sits in the top ten. Sequenced sample: PBMCs or T cells enriched from blood (not recorded which). The source of these receptors is a woman aged 70-85 years in a cohort exposed to, infected with or recovered from COVID-19 (not recorded which). Both conserved end residues are part of each CDR3. The order of the fields is D gene, V gene, J gene, clone size, CDR3 protein, CDR3 DNA. A D gene is named only where the DNA matches it firmly. Expanded clones are given a class, and other clones once, few, many or no size at all.

NA	TRBV6-1	TRBJ1-3	many	CASSEGLSGNTIYF	TGTGCCAGCAGTGAAGGACTCTCTGGAAACACCATATATTTT
NA	TRBV29-1	TRBJ2-1	once	CSVEPQGQGSYNEQFF	TGCAGCGTTGAACCCCAGGGGCAGGGATCCTACAATGAGCAGTTCTTC
NA	TRBV7-3	TRBJ2-1	NA	CASSFTRYNEQFF	TGTGCCAGCAGCTTTACTAGATACAATGAGCAGTTCTTC
TRBD1	TRBV6-2/TRBV6-3	TRBJ1-1	NA	CASSSYGTGNTEAFF	TGTGCCAGCAGTTCCTACGGGACAGGGAACACTGAAGCTTTCTTT
NA	TRBV19	TRBJ2-3	NA	CASRRLATATDTQYF	TGTGCCAGTAGGAGGCTAGCGACTGCCACAGATACGCAGTATTTT
NA	TRBV9	TRBJ2-3	NA	CASSVNPYTDTQYF	TGTGCCAGCAGCGTTAACCCCTATACGGATACGCAGTATTTT
TRBD1	TRBV28	TRBJ1-5	once	CASSLGGQGGYQPQHF	TGTGCCAGCAGTTTAGGGGGACAGGGAGGTTATCAGCCCCAGCATTTT
NA	TRBV3-1/TRBV3-2	TRBJ1-1	once	CASSQGEGNPEAFF	TGTGCCAGCAGCCAAGGGGAGGGGAACCCTGAAGCTTTCTTT
NA	TRBV28	TRBJ1-1	once	CASPARGGNTEAFF	TGTGCCAGCCCCGCGAGGGGGGGGAACACTGAAGCTTTCTTT
TRBD2	TRBV5-1	TRBJ2-5	once	CASSGGTSGETQYF	TGCGCCAGCAGCGGAGGGACTAGCGGGGAGACCCAGTACTTC
TRBD1	TRBV5-4	TRBJ2-7	NA	CASSPEDREAYEQYF	TGTGCCAGCAGCCCCGAGGACAGGGAGGCCTACGAGCAGTACTTC
TRBD2	TRBV18	TRBJ2-1	NA	CASSPPGTSGAYNEQFF	TGTGCCAGCTCACCCCCCGGGACTAGCGGGGCCTACAATGAGCAGTTCTTC
TRBD2	TRBV18	TRBJ2-3	NA	CASSPLAGEADTQYF	TGTGCCAGCTCACCTCTAGCGGGAGAAGCAGATACGCAGTATTTT
TRBD2	TRBV9	TRBJ2-3	NA	CASSGGLAGGIDTQYF	TGTGCCAGCAGTGGGGGACTAGCGGGAGGGATAGATACGCAGTATTTT
TRBD1	TRBV5-1	TRBJ2-5	NA	CASKTGGQQETQYF	TGCGCCAGCAAGACAGGGGGCCAACAAGAGACCCAGTACTTC
NA	TRBV9	TRBJ1-4	NA	CASSPNPDSLEKLFF	TGTGCCAGCAGCCCGAACCCCGACAGCTTGGAAAAACTGTTTTTT
TRBD2	TRBV2	TRBJ2-1	NA	CASSDSRTSGNEQFF	TGTGCCAGCAGTGACTCAAGGACTAGCGGGAATGAGCAGTTCTTC
NA	TRBV19	TRBJ2-5	once	CARNEETQYF	TGTGCCAGGAACGAGGAGACCCAGTACTTC
TRBD2	TRBV9	TRBJ2-7	NA	CASSVAPGLAGNPPLSEQYF	TGTGCCAGCAGCGTAGCTCCGGGACTAGCGGGAAACCCACCTCTTTCCGAGCAGTACTTC
NA	TRBV6-5	TRBJ2-5	NA	CASSWGGAKETQYF	TGTGCCAGCAGTTGGGGGGGGGCCAAAGAGACCCAGTACTTC
NA	TRBV7-9	TRBJ2-2	NA	CASSRGNTGELFF	TGTGCCAGCAGCCGTGGCAACACCGGGGAGCTGTTTTTT
TRBD2	TRBV28	TRBJ2-7	NA	CASSLGTRVGEQYF	TGTGCCAGCAGTTTGGGGACTAGGGTGGGCGAGCAGTACTTC
NA	TRBV28	TRBJ2-5	NA	CASSLLRETQYF	TGTGCCAGCAGTTTATTGAGAGAGACCCAGTACTTC
TRBD1	TRBV5-1	TRBJ2-3	NA	CAGRQGNFADTQYF	TGCGCCGGTAGACAGGGTAATTTCGCAGATACGCAGTATTTT
TRBD1	TRBV7-9	TRBJ1-5	few	CASSLGTVTNQPQHF	TGTGCCAGCAGCCTCGGGACAGTCACCAATCAGCCCCAGCATTTT
NA	TRBV24-1	TRBJ1-2	once	CATSGSVGEEYYGYTF	TGTGCCACCAGTGGGTCCGTTGGGGAGGAGTACTATGGCTACACCTTC
NA	TRBV27	TRBJ1-5	NA	CASSFKEGEPQHF	TGTGCCAGCAGTTTCAAGGAGGGCGAGCCCCAGCATTTT
TRBD1	TRBV19	TRBJ1-5	NA	CASSIDRVGNQPQHF	TGTGCCAGTAGTATCGACAGGGTCGGCAATCAGCCCCAGCATTTT
NA	TRBV5-1	TRBJ1-2	NA	CASSSSGENYGYTF	TGCGCCAGCAGCTCCTCCGGGGAGAACTATGGCTACACCTTC
NA	TRBV28	TRBJ1-6	NA	CASSLGQYPSPLHF	TGTGCCAGCAGTCTTGGACAGTACCCTTCACCCCTCCACTTT
TRBD2	TRBV23-1	TRBJ2-1	NA	CAIHRDPILAGGNEQFF	TGCGCCATCCATCGGGACCCTATTTTAGCGGGAGGCAATGAGCAGTTCTTC
NA	TRBV18	TRBJ1-2	once	CASSPDRTNNYGYTF	TGTGCCAGCTCCCCCGACAGGACGAATAACTATGGCTACACCTTC
NA	TRBV7-2	TRBJ2-3	NA	CASSFTKRGTQYF	TGTGCCAGCAGCTTCACCAAACGGGGTACGCAGTATTTT
TRBD1	TRBV5-1	TRBJ1-2	once	CASSATGQNYGYTF	TGCGCCAGCAGCGCAACGGGACAGAACTATGGCTACACCTTC
TRBD2	TRBV7-8	TRBJ2-3	NA	CASSSLAGVAKDTQYF	TGTGCCAGCAGCTCATTAGCGGGAGTAGCGAAAGATACGCAGTATTTT
NA	TRBV2	TRBJ1-4	NA	CASRLQGMGEKLFF	TGTGCCAGCAGACTACAGGGTATGGGGGAAAAACTGTTTTTT
TRBD1	TRBV5-1	TRBJ2-5	NA	CASSVTGAPWQETQYF	TGCGCCAGCAGCGTGACAGGGGCCCCGTGGCAAGAGACCCAGTACTTC
NA	TRBV7-2	TRBJ1-1	once	CASSLDSRNTEAFF	TGTGCCAGCAGCTTAGATTCGCGAAACACTGAAGCTTTCTTT
TRBD1	TRBV9	TRBJ2-1	NA	CASSVGGQGAYNEQFF	TGTGCCAGCAGCGTAGGAGGACAGGGGGCGTACAATGAGCAGTTCTTC
TRBD2	TRBV10-2	TRBJ2-5	few	CASGREPQETQYF	TGCGCCAGCGGGAGGGAGCCACAAGAGACCCAGTACTTC
TRBD1	TRBV5-1	TRBJ2-2	once	CASRETGSDTGELFF	TGCGCCAGCAGGGAGACAGGGTCGGACACCGGGGAGCTGTTTTTT
TRBD2	TRBV7-8	TRBJ2-7	NA	CASSLGPLAGAASSYEQYF	TGTGCCAGCAGCTTAGGCCCCTTAGCGGGAGCGGCGAGCTCCTACGAGCAGTACTTC
NA	TRBV5-1	TRBJ1-4	few	CASRPGATNEKLFF	TGCGCCAGCAGGCCAGGGGCAACTAATGAAAAACTGTTTTTT
NA	TRBV28	TRBJ1-2	NA	CASGRLYGYTF	TGTGCCAGCGGCCGACTTTATGGCTACACCTTC
TRBD1	TRBV19	TRBJ1-5	NA	CASSRDRLRPQHF	TGTGCCAGTAGTAGGGACAGACTCCGGCCCCAGCATTTT
TRBD2	TRBV7-2	TRBJ2-1	NA	CASSLNSVGGNEQFF	TGTGCCAGCAGCTTAAATTCGGTGGGGGGGAATGAGCAGTTCTTC
NA	TRBV25-1	TRBJ1-1	few	CASSERNSYTEAFF	TGTGCCAGCAGTGAACGAAACAGCTACACTGAAGCTTTCTTT
NA	TRBV7-3	TRBJ2-1	NA	CASSLRSDDEQFF	TGTGCCAGCAGCTTACGGAGTGATGACGAGCAGTTCTTC
NA	TRBV24-1	TRBJ1-1	NA	CATSTQASTEAFF	TGTGCCACCAGTACGCAGGCCAGCACTGAAGCTTTCTTT
NA	TRBV2	TRBJ1-5	NA	CASSREAGYQPQHF	TGTGCCAGCAGTAGGGAGGCAGGGTATCAGCCCCAGCATTTT
NA	TRBV15	TRBJ2-7	NA	CATSKAERAEQYF	TGTGCCACCAGCAAAGCCGAGAGGGCAGAGCAGTACTTC
TRBD1	TRBV14	TRBJ1-6	NA	CASSQAAGTVYNSPLHF	TGTGCCAGCAGCCAAGCAGCCGGGACAGTCTACAATTCACCCCTCCACTTT
TRBD1	TRBV12-5	TRBJ1-5	once	CASGLAGQGQRNQPQHF	TGTGCTAGTGGTTTGGCGGGACAGGGGCAACGCAATCAGCCCCAGCATTTT
TRBD1	TRBV28	TRBJ1-1	NA	CATGTGSRTGAFF	TGTGCCACCGGGACAGGTTCTAGGACTGGGGCTTTCTTT
NA	TRBV6-5	TRBJ2-5	NA	CASSINSDGQETQYF	TGTGCCAGCAGTATCAACTCAGACGGGCAAGAGACCCAGTACTTC
NA	TRBV5-4	TRBJ2-7	NA	CASSLALGPYEQYF	TGTGCCAGCAGCTTGGCCCTGGGCCCCTACGAGCAGTACTTC
NA	TRBV2	TRBJ1-4	NA	CASSPGTSNEKLFF	TGTGCCAGCAGCCCCGGGACTTCTAATGAAAAACTGTTTTTT
TRBD2	TRBV18	TRBJ2-7	NA	CASSPRAGGSHEQYF	TGTGCCAGCTCACCACGGGCGGGAGGGTCTCACGAGCAGTACTTC
TRBD2	TRBV3-1/TRBV3-2	TRBJ2-7	NA	CASSPDPSGSSYEQYF	TGTGCCAGCAGCCCCGACCCTAGCGGGAGCTCCTACGAGCAGTACTTC